The 16 T cell receptor beta chains reported below all come from one sample, sequenced in a study of T cell repertoires in cytomegalovirus infection. TCRdb re-called the reads with MiXCR, one entry per CDR3 protein. The sample has around 360,000 distinct CDR3 sequences, around a third seen once; the top ten hold 13%. The antigens of these receptors remain unknown. The sequences come from cultured PBMCs, collected from culture after CMV antigen stimulation. The receptor set was obtained from a human donor in good health (CMV status not recorded). Some clones in this sample may be carry-over from other donors' samples.

J is TRBJ1-1 and V is TRBV7-2; a possible D gene is TRBD1 (6 bases). Germline CDR1 is SGHTA and CDR2 is FQGNSA. The V end lost 3 bases, the J end lost 4 bases, and 12 bases lay between the germline ends. This CDR3 spans 14 amino acids. CDR3 sequence: CASSFAGASTEAFF. The CDR3 nucleotides read TGTGCCAGCAGCTTCGCGGGGGCATCCACTGAAGCTTTCTTT.

The V and J genes are TRBV7-9 and TRBJ2-1; 7 bases are a match to TRBD2. With 5 bases clipped from V and 2 bases from J, the junction kept 12 bases outside the gene matches. This CDR3 is built from 17 residues. Per germline, CDR1 SEHNR and CDR2 FQNEAQ (reference sequence). The DNA for the CDR3 is TGTGCCAGCAGCAACCCCGAGGAAGCGGGGCCCTACAATGAGCAGTTCTTC. Its protein is CASSNPEEAGPYNEQFF.

This clonotype was counted a few times. The chain has TRBV7-6 and TRBJ2-3, with D maybe TRBD2 (6 bases). This CDR3 is built from 16 residues. Germline loops: CDR1 SGHVS, CDR2 FNYEAQ. V was shortened by 5 bases and J by 2 bases, with 17 bases between the two germline ends. CDR3 nucleotides: TGTGCCAGCAGCCCCGGGACTCAAACCTTCACAGATACGCAGTATTTT. Its protein is CASSPGTQTFTDTQYF.

This clonotype turned up a few times. The rearrangement joins TRBV7-2 to TRBJ2-7, with 14 bases fitting TRBD2. Germline lookup yields CDR1 SGHTA and CDR2 FQGNSA. V was clipped by 4 bases and J by 6 bases; unmatched bases: 11. This CDR3 has 17 residues. CDR3 amino acids: CASSYDGTSGRNSEQYF. The DNA for the CDR3 is TGTGCCAGCAGCTACGACGGGACTAGCGGGAGAAATAGCGAGCAGTACTTC.

The chain carries TRBV28 and TRBJ1-2; TRBD1 agrees at 9 bases. The V and J ends lost 3 bases and 4 bases, in that order; junction bases with no gene match: 12. The germline CDR1 and CDR2 sequences are MDHEN and SYDVKM. The CDR3 loop spans 17 amino acids. The CDR3 reads CASSLEGQGKILYGYTF. CDR3 bases: TGTGCCAGCAGTTTGGAGGGACAGGGTAAAATCCTCTATGGCTACACCTTC.

The CDR3 here is CSAVLGGTDTQYF. CDR3 bases: TGCAGTGCTGTACTGGGCGGCACAGATACGCAGTATTTT. J is TRBJ2-3 and V is TRBV20-1; D is unresolved. Germline V CDR1 and CDR2: DFQATT, SNEGSKA (reference sequence). The CDR3 totals 13 residues. Trimming left V 5 bases short and J 1 base short, with 10 bases between.

V and J are TRBV20-1 and TRBJ2-5; D is possibly TRBD1 or TRBD2 (7 bases each). Germline CDR1 DFQATT, CDR2 SNEGSKA (reference sequence). The CDR3 totals 15 residues. V dropped 2 bases and J dropped 2 bases, with 15 bases sitting between them. The CDR3 sequence is CSARSGGGRQETQYF. The CDR3 bases are TGCAGTGCTAGATCAGGGGGAGGGCGGCAAGAGACCCAGTACTTC.

This clonotype was observed a handful of times. The chain uses TRBV7-2 and TRBJ1-2; no firm D call. In germline, CDR1 is SGHTA, CDR2 FQGNSA. V lost 3 bases, J lost 2 bases, and 10 bases lay in between. The CDR3 runs to 14 residues. The chain's CDR3 is CASSFGIGNYGYTF. CDR3 sequence (DNA): TGTGCCAGCAGCTTTGGCATTGGGAACTATGGCTACACCTTC.

The chain links TRBV20-1 to TRBJ2-1, with 10 bases that match TRBD2. V shed 3 bases and J 6 bases; nucleotides not matched to a gene: 8. The CDR3 is 15 amino acids. CDR1 is DFQATT, CDR2 SNEGSKA, per germline (reference sequence). The CDR3 here is CSARAPGLATNEQFF. DNA for the CDR3: TGCAGTGCTAGGGCACCGGGACTAGCGACCAATGAGCAGTTCTTC.

A few counts support this clonotype. The chain links TRBV28 to TRBJ1-2; perhaps TRBD1 as D (5 bases). Germline CDR1 and CDR2: MDHEN and SYDVKM. The CDR3 spans 15 residues. V lost 6 bases and J lost 1, with 15 bases in between. The DNA for the CDR3 is TGTGCCAGCAGCCCAGGGACCGTCCTTAACTATGGCTACACCTTC. This codes for CASSPGTVLNYGYTF.

The table lists this clonotype with a count of one. V and J are TRBV5-5 and TRBJ1-2, with 7 bases identical to TRBD1. The V gene's germline CDR1 is SGHKS and CDR2 YYEKEE (reference sequence). CDR3 size: 13 residues. Trimming at V came to 0 bases and at J to 5 bases, leaving 1 base not matched to a gene. The CDR3 coding sequence is TGTGCCAGCAGCTTGGTACAGGGGTATGGCTACACCTTC. It is translated as CASSLVQGYGYTF.

The gene calls are TRBV19 and TRBJ1-1, with D possibly being TRBD1 (5 bases). Per germline, CDR1 LNHDA and CDR2 SQIVND (reference sequence). The CDR3 spans 16 residues. The germline V and J ends were trimmed by 10 bases and 1 base, with 22 bases remaining between them. This chain's CDR3 is CAIRSLGAGENTEAFF. The CDR3 DNA reads TGTGCCATACGTTCGTTAGGGGCCGGTGAGAACACTGAAGCTTTCTTT.

This clonotype was found a few times. The chain combines TRBV4-1 with TRBJ2-2, with 12 bases identical to TRBD2. J lost 6 bases, V lost 1 base, and 3 bases had no gene match. The germline V gene encodes CDR1 MGHRA and CDR2 YSYEKL. The CDR3 is 16 residues long. CDR3: CASSQGLAGVAGELFF. CDR3 bases: TGCGCCAGCAGCCAAGGACTAGCGGGAGTAGCCGGGGAGCTGTTTTTT.

The V and J genes are TRBV6-5 and TRBJ1-2; D is possibly TRBD1 (5 bases). In germline, CDR1 is MNHEY, CDR2 SVGAGI. The V gene lost 0 bases and the J gene lost 2 bases, with 10 bases spanning the gap. The CDR3 contains 15 residues. CDR3 coding DNA: TGTGCCAGCAGTTACTCGGGGGACGGCAACTATGGCTACACCTTC. Translation: CASSYSGDGNYGYTF.

This clonotype was observed a handful of times. The V and J genes are TRBV6-2 or TRBV6-3 and TRBJ2-7; D is ambiguous. The germline V gene has CDR1 MNHEY and CDR2 SVGEGT. Trimming took 7 bases from V and 7 from J, leaving 17 bases between them. The CDR3 runs to 13 residues. The CDR3 protein is CASTTGPQREQYF. The DNA for the CDR3 is TGTGCCAGCACCACCGGACCTCAAAGGGAGCAGTACTTC.

This clonotype showed up many times. J is TRBJ1-2 and V is TRBV7-2; D is unresolved. Germline V lookup: CDR1 SGHTA, CDR2 FQGNSA. The CDR3 is 13 residues long. V dropped 4 bases and J dropped 2 bases, with 8 bases sitting between them. The DNA of the CDR3 is TGTGCCAGCAGCTATCAGGAAAACTATGGCTACACCTTC. Its translation is CASSYQENYGYTF.